The clone carrying this T cell receptor (beta chain) appeared many times. Its antigen is undetermined. Authors of the study amplified TCR beta CDR3 regions from RNA transcripts. TCR CDR3 underwent first-round RT-PCR with the HTBI primer set. TCRdb itself ran the multiplex PCR reads through MiXCR, one entry per CDR3 protein. The sample has about 300,000 distinct CDR3 sequences; around 13% are singletons. These data are taken from a study of T cells in Graves' hyperthyroidism and ophthalmopathy. The V end was cut by 5 bases, the J end by 0 bases, with 12 bases between. The CDR3 extends over 16 amino acids. Germline CDR1 reads SGHRS; CDR2 reads YFSETQ. Study outcomes and limitations: Most thyroid-expanded clonotypes above 0.001 were also found in blood.

The source material was blood. The genes are TRBV5-1 and TRBJ2-6; no clear D. This receptor was taken from a woman aged 40 to 50 with Graves' hyperthyroidism. CDR3 DNA: TGCGCCAGCAGTTCTGGGGTTACCTCTGGGGCCAACGTCCTGACTTTC. Amino acid sequence: CASSSGVTSGANVLTF.